This T cell receptor (beta chain) derives from a study of blood T cells in healthy people across ages. Using a J-beta primer mix together with a sample-barcoded 5' primer, a second PCR was run for 7 to 11 cycles. Every sample returned 2.5 million or more CDR3-containing paired-end reads. TCRdb independently ran MiXCR on the 5' RACE reads; one entry per CDR3 protein. The sample records about 1.5 million distinct CDR3 sequences, under 55% being singletons. Germline V gives CDR1 MNHNS, CDR2 SASEGT. Trimming left V 2 bases short and J 4 bases short, with 11 bases between. The CDR3 runs 14 residues. Study-level results: Without sorted subsets, naive and antigen-experienced compartments could not be conclusively compared.

To note about this clonotype: Its antigen is currently unknown.

The chain is built from TRBV6-1 and TRBJ1-1; D gene unclear. This clonotype originated in a woman aged 18 to 35 in good health. The sequenced material came from blood. CDR3 nucleotide sequence: TGTGCCAGCAGTGAATTAGGGTCCGGCACTGAAGCTTTCTTT. Its translation: CASSELGSGTEAFF.